Reported below is one T cell receptor (beta chain). The sample originates from a study of immune characterization of retroperitoneal liposarcoma. Germline-derived CDR1 and CDR2 are MNHNS and SASEGT. The CDR3 is 15 amino acids. TCRdb re-called the PCR reads through MiXCR, storing one row per CDR3 protein. The sample contains 9,000 to 10,000 distinct CDR3 sequences, about 30% of which appear only once. This TCR was sampled from a male donor with retroperitoneal liposarcoma. Source material: tumor tissue. The rearrangement links TRBV6-1 to TRBJ2-1, with D possibly being TRBD1 (5 bases). The end of the DNA fits TRBJ2-7 better, so the J call may be wrong. CDR3 in DNA: TGTGCCAGCAGTCCAACCTCGACAGTATACAATGAGCAGTACTTC. Translated: CASSPTSTVYNEQYF.